Following are 24 T cell receptor beta chains from one sample sequenced in a study of cytomegalovirus exposure and HLA in healthy donors. PCR used 60 Vbeta primers and 13 Jbeta primers. TCRdb's table, derived via immunoSEQ multiplex PCR, lists solely in-frame clones and lacks some. The repertoire has tens of thousands of clones, about 84% of them found once; the top ten carry roughly 1.1%. Sequencing was done on a sample of PBMCs. These receptors came from a girl under 10 years old in good health and CMV-seropositive.

The J gene is TRBJ1-2, the V gene TRBV28, with 9 bases matching TRBD1. Germline values: CDR1 MDHEN, CDR2 SYDVKM. The CDR3 spans 14 residues. V was clipped by 7 bases and J by 6 bases; unmatched bases: 9. Here the CDR3 DNA reads TGTGCCAGCATGAAAACAGGGGGCAGCGATGGCTACACCTTC. Protein: CASMKTGGSDGYTF.

The gene calls are TRBV6-1 and TRBJ2-1; 13 positions match TRBD2. Germline lookup yields CDR1 MNHNS and CDR2 SASEGT. The J segment lost 9 bases and the V segment lost 2 bases, leaving 7 bases of the junction unmatched. The CDR3 contains 16 residues. The CDR3 bases are TGTGCCAGCAGTGAAAGTACTAGCGGGAGGGTTCTTGAGCAGTTCTTC. As protein: CASSESTSGRVLEQFF.

The chain carries TRBV5-8 and TRBJ2-2; the D gene is possibly TRBD1 (6 bases). Looked up from germline, CDR1 is SGHTS and CDR2 is YDEGEE. The CDR3 consists of 16 residues. The ends were cut back, 2 bases at V and 1 base at J, with 12 bases in the middle. DNA of the CDR3: TGTGCCAGCAGCTTATGGGACACTTTGAACACCGGGGAGCTGTTTTTT. As protein: CASSLWDTLNTGELFF.

CDR3 sequence (DNA): TGTGCCAGCAGCACCGGGGGGGAGGGAGGACCCACCGGGGAGCTGTTTTTT. Protein: CASSTGGEGGPTGELFF. The rearrangement uses TRBV7-2 and TRBJ2-2; TRBD2 agrees at 8 bases. The CDR3 spans 17 residues. CDR1 and CDR2 (germline): SGHTA, FQGNSA. V dropped 5 bases and J dropped 4; count of bases not matched to a gene: 12.

The chain combines TRBV27 with TRBJ1-1, with D unresolved. Germline V gives CDR1 MNHEY, CDR2 SMNVEV (reference sequence). V was clipped by 6 bases and J by 1 base, with 3 bases between them. The length of the CDR3 is 11 residues. This CDR3 reads CASSGNTEAFF. The CDR3 nucleotides are TGTGCCAGCAGCGGGAACACTGAAGCTTTCTTT.

The CDR3 reads CASSPAGETQYF. CDR3 bases: TGTGCCAGCAGCCCTGCCGGGGAGACCCAGTACTTC. The chain joins TRBV27 to TRBJ2-5; D ambiguous. Trimming pared 6 bases from V and 5 bases from J, leaving 10 bases between. This CDR3 contains 12 residues. Germline lookup yields CDR1 MNHEY and CDR2 SMNVEV (reference sequence).

The V and J genes are TRBV28 and TRBJ2-7; 8 bases line up with TRBD1. Germline lookup yields CDR1 MDHEN and CDR2 SYDVKM. This CDR3 spans 17 amino acids. With V trimmed by 5 bases and J by 0 bases, 12 bases remained unmatched. For the CDR3, the DNA is TGTGCCAGCAGTCTTCCGGAATACAGGGGGAGCTCCTACGAGCAGTACTTC. Amino acids: CASSLPEYRGSSYEQYF.

V and J are TRBV27 and TRBJ1-5, with 11 bases aligning to TRBD1. CDR1 is MNHEY and CDR2 is SMNVEV in the germline V gene (reference sequence). Unmatched junction bases numbered 8, after V lost 6 bases and J lost 4 bases. This CDR3 is built from 16 residues. The CDR3 DNA sequence: TGTGCCAGCAGCTTCTCGGGACAGGGGGAAAATCAGCCCCAGCATTTT. Protein: CASSFSGQGENQPQHF.

The J gene is TRBJ1-1, the V gene TRBV28; weak D call: TRBD1 (5 bases). The CDR3 covers 15 residues. Trimming removed 8 bases at V and 8 bases at J, with 24 bases between. The germline V gene encodes CDR1 MDHEN and CDR2 SYDVKM. The CDR3 sequence is CASPSRGGDEKEAFF. CDR3 in DNA: TGTGCCAGCCCCTCCCGGGGGGGAGACGAGAAGGAAGCTTTCTTT.

V is TRBV5-1 and J is TRBJ2-7, with 7 bases aligning to TRBD1. CDR3 length: 14 amino acids. The germline gives CDR1 SGHRS, CDR2 YFSETQ. Trimming at V came to 0 bases and at J to 2 bases, leaving 2 bases not matched to a gene. The CDR3 DNA is TGCGCCAGCAGCTTGGGACAGGGTCCCTACGAGCAGTACTTC. Protein product: CASSLGQGPYEQYF.

This clone appeared a few times. The chain employs TRBV28 and TRBJ1-2; weak D call: TRBD1 (6 bases). Germline assignment: CDR1 MDHEN and CDR2 SYDVKM. Trimming pared 5 bases from V and 7 bases from J, leaving 14 bases between. The CDR3 contains 13 residues. The CDR3 bases are TGTGCCAGCAGTAAAGGGACAAATCGTGGCTACACCTTC. It encodes CASSKGTNRGYTF.

The V and J genes are TRBV27 and TRBJ2-3; possible D gene TRBD2, 5 bases. Germline CDR1 and CDR2: MNHEY and SMNVEV (reference sequence). This CDR3 spans 16 amino acids. V was clipped by 6 bases and J by 2 bases, with 18 bases between them. CDR3 coding DNA: TGTGCCAGCAGGGCGCTAGGTGGGAGTTTCACAGATACGCAGTATTTT. This encodes CASRALGGSFTDTQYF.

The chain couples TRBV5-6 to TRBJ1-5, with D unresolved. The CDR3 spans 15 residues. The germline V and J ends were trimmed by 0 bases and 5 bases, with 12 bases remaining between them. Germline values: CDR1 SGHDT, CDR2 YYEEEE. The CDR3, as DNA: TGTGCCAGCAGCTTGGCTCAGAACCTCCATCAGCCCCAGCATTTT. Translated, it gives CASSLAQNLHQPQHF.

V is TRBV5-4 and J is TRBJ2-5; D unclear. The last part of the DNA fits TRBJ2-7 better; the J call may be wrong. There are 14 residues in the CDR3. Germline lookup yields CDR1 SGHNT and CDR2 YYREEE (reference sequence). The CDR3 DNA follows: TGTGCCAGCAGCTTGGTAGGAGTGACCTACGAGCAGTACTTC. Its protein is CASSLVGVTYEQYF.

The rearrangement joins TRBV14 to TRBJ1-2; 8 nucleotides agree with TRBD1. After removal of 2 bases from V and 4 bases from J, the junction contained 27 bases not matched to a gene. This CDR3 has 22 amino acids. Germline lookup yields CDR1 SGHDN and CDR2 FVKESK. The CDR3 sequence is CASSQLVGQGARDTLAPYGYTF. The CDR3 region has the DNA TGTGCCAGCAGCCAACTGGTTGGTCAGGGGGCGCGGGACACCCTCGCCCCCTATGGCTACACCTTC.

The V and J genes are TRBV30 and TRBJ2-5, with 9 bases aligning to TRBD1. V lost 5 bases to trimming and J lost 4 bases; unmatched junction nucleotides: 2. Germline CDR1 is GTSNPN and CDR2 is SVGIG (reference sequence). The CDR3 has 12 residues. The CDR3 region is CAWDRGGETQYF. CDR3 bases: TGTGCCTGGGACAGGGGGGGAGAGACCCAGTACTTC. The full variable domain, rest sourced from reference TRBV30 and TRBJ2-5, is SQTIHQWPATLVQPVGSPLSLECTVEGTSNPNLYWYRQAAGRGLQLLFYSVGIGQISSEVPQNLSASRPQDRQFILSSKKLLLSDSGFYLCAWDRGGETQYFGPGTRLLVL.

The V and J genes are TRBV5-6 and TRBJ1-1, with a tentative D call TRBD1 (5 bases). Germline V gives CDR1 SGHDT, CDR2 YYEEEE. The CDR3 consists of 14 residues. V lost 4 bases to trimming and J lost 1 base, with 11 bases between them. CDR3 in DNA: TGTGCCAGCAGCCCCGTGGGGGGGAACACTGAAGCTTTCTTT. Amino acid sequence: CASSPVGGNTEAFF.

The chain carries TRBV7-6 and TRBJ1-1; a possible D gene is TRBD1 (5 bases). V lost 5 bases to trimming and J lost 3 bases, with 19 bases between them. CDR1 is SGHVS, CDR2 FNYEAQ, per germline. CDR3 length equals 16 residues. In nucleotides, the CDR3 is TGTGCCAGCAGCGGGAGGTCGTCGATGGGGGACACTGAAGCTTTCTTT. Encoded protein: CASSGRSSMGDTEAFF.

This clone came up a few times. The rearrangement links TRBV25-1 to TRBJ1-2; TRBD1 matches 9 bases. With V trimmed by 6 bases and J by 8 bases, 7 bases remained unmatched. CDR1 and CDR2 from the germline V gene are MGHDK and SYGVNS. The CDR3 contains 13 residues. CDR3 DNA: TGTGCCAGCAGCCCTGGGACAGGGTTCGGCTACACCTTC. It is translated as CASSPGTGFGYTF.

The V call is TRBV27, the J call TRBJ1-2; 11 bases agree with TRBD1. CDR1 and CDR2 (germline): MNHEY, SMNVEV (reference sequence). The ends lost 8 bases at V and 5 bases at J; junction bases unmatched: 4. The CDR3 is made up of 13 amino acids. The DNA for the CDR3 is TGTGCCAGCGGACAGGGGGCGCGGTATGGCTACACCTTC. It encodes CASGQGARYGYTF.

The J gene is TRBJ2-7, the V gene TRBV7-9; D possibly corresponds to TRBD2 (6 bases). Germline V CDR1 and CDR2: SEHNR, FQNEAQ (reference sequence). The CDR3 sequence is 16 residues long. V lost 3 bases and J 2 bases, leaving 17 bases between the germline ends. CDR3 sequence reads: CASSFSAREVPYEQYF. The CDR3, as DNA: TGTGCCAGCAGCTTCTCCGCGAGGGAGGTCCCCTACGAGCAGTACTTC. Complete variable domain (other parts from reference TRBV7-9 and TRBJ2-7): DTGVSQNPRHKITKRGQNVTFRCDPISEHNRLYWYRQTLGQGPEFLTYFQNEAQLEKSRLLSDRFSAERPKGSFSTLEIQRTEQGDSAMYLCASSFSAREVPYEQYFGPGTRLTVT.

This clone turned up a few times. The chain combines TRBV5-6 with TRBJ2-1, with a possible D match to TRBD2 (5 bases). Trimming stripped 4 bases from V and 3 bases from J, with 17 bases between. This CDR3 is built from 16 residues. From germline, CDR1 is SGHDT and CDR2 YYEEEE. CDR3 nucleotides: TGTGCCAGCAGCGCGACGTCCCGGACTGGCTACAATGAGCAGTTCTTC. Protein: CASSATSRTGYNEQFF.

This chain connects TRBV12-5 to TRBJ2-1, with unresolved D. This CDR3 has 17 residues. V gave up 1 base and J gave up 1 base, with 14 bases separating them. The germline V gene encodes CDR1 LGHNT and CDR2 FRNRAP. CDR3 sequence (DNA): TGTGCTAGTGGTTTGGGTTTCGAGGCAGCGTCCTACAATGAGCAGTTCTTC. Its translation is CASGLGFEAASYNEQFF.

The J gene is TRBJ1-2, the V gene TRBV9; D is unresolved. Germline V gene data show CDR1 as SGDLS and CDR2 as YYNGEE. Trimming pared 0 bases from V and 1 base from J, leaving 10 bases between. The CDR3 length is 15 residues. CDR3 DNA sequence: TGTGCCAGCAGCGTAGGCGGCAGCTTTAACTATGGCTACACCTTC. Its protein product is CASSVGGSFNYGYTF.